This TCR beta chain is drawn from a study of long-term antiretroviral therapy in people with HIV. Study-level results: There were no data on ART adherence, viral resistance or therapy changes, a gap that limits inferences about post-ART repertoire changes.

Sequencing relied on immunoSEQ assay v3.0, run at survey level. Sequenced by immunoSEQ multiplex PCR; TCRdb stores in-frame clones only, minus some. Of under 20,000 clones in the sample, about nine tenths were seen once. The CDR3 length is 13 residues. Looked up from germline, CDR1 is MDHEN and CDR2 is SYDVKM. Comment on this clone: Its antigen is not identified. Sequence at one end of the junction differs from germline and may be a read error.

Every specimen provided roughly 0.9-10 million cryopreserved PBMC before DNA extraction took place. The specimen was unsorted PBMCs, collected 0.5 years after starting antiretroviral therapy. The chain couples TRBV28 to TRBJ2-7, with D possibly being TRBD1 (6 bases). This receptor was taken from a man in his forties or fifties with HIV. The CDR3 region is CASSLLSDRGYVF. CDR3 coding DNA: TGTGCCAGCAGTTTACTTTCGGACAGAGGTTATGTCTTC.